The TCR beta chain described here comes from a study of OX40 agonist ivuxolimab in advanced cancers. In the case of this clone: What it binds is not known.

Study-wide findings and caveats: Some nonresponders additionally presented with little normalized T-cell clonal expansion. Antigen specificity of clonally expanded peripheral T cells was not established. Dosing at 0.1 to 3.0 mg/kg was accompanied by clonal expansion of CD4+ and CD8+ blood T cells by week 6.

Method: immunoSEQ multiplex PCR; TCRdb's copy keeps in-frame clones and lacks some. The profile shows roughly 60,000 clones, about 87% of them singletons. V was pared by 5 bases and J by 10 bases, with 12 bases between. The CDR3 is made up of 13 amino acids. Looked up from germline, CDR1 is SGHAT and CDR2 is FQNNGV. The source is an adult with an advanced solid tumor such as melanoma, head and neck, liver or kidney cancer. The chain carries TRBV11-2 and TRBJ1-6; unclear D gene. Sample: CD4+ or CD8+ T cells sorted from blood, taken in a trial of the OX40 agonist ivuxolimab. The CDR3 loop is CASSPLAGSPLHF. CDR3 bases: TGTGCCAGCAGCCCCCTGGCCGGCTCACCCCTCCACTTT.